One and the same sample provided the 11 T cell receptor beta chains below, sequenced in a study of shared T cell receptors in the human thymus. Sequenced by immunoSEQ multiplex PCR; TCRdb stores in-frame clones only, minus some. Of roughly 500,000 clones listed, 78% are singletons. The same data also contributed to another study, on human thymus T cells.

Input material: thymocytes. The receptors derive from a boy in the first two years of life with a congenital heart defect.

The chain joins TRBV19 to TRBJ2-7; 7 bases map to TRBD2. V shed 3 bases, J shed 7 bases, and the junction held 12 bases outside the gene matches. Germline CDR1 and CDR2: LNHDA and SQIVND (reference sequence). CDR3 length: 15 amino acids. CDR3 nucleotide sequence: TGTGCCAGTAGTATTCCGCAGGGAGGGGTTGGGGAGCAGTACTTC. Its protein product is CASSIPQGGVGEQYF.

This clone appeared once. The chain carries TRBV4-3 and TRBJ2-3, with a possible D match to TRBD2 (5 bases). The length of the CDR3 is 18 residues. CDR1 is LGHNA and CDR2 is YSLEER in the germline V gene. V was trimmed by 5 bases and J by 5 bases, leaving 26 bases between them. In nucleotides, the CDR3 is TGCGCCAGCAGCGCCCGGGTCGGAAGCGGTTGGTATAGAGATACGCAGTATTTT. Amino acid sequence: CASSARVGSGWYRDTQYF.

This chain connects TRBV25-1 to TRBJ2-7, with D possibly TRBD2 on 6 matching bases. V was trimmed by 2 bases and J by 3 bases, leaving 17 bases between them. The CDR3 covers 16 residues. Germline CDR1 reads MGHDK; CDR2 reads SYGVNS. The CDR3 loop reads CASSEGDSPSVYEQYF. In DNA, the CDR3 is TGTGCCAGCAGTGAAGGGGACTCTCCGTCGGTCTACGAGCAGTACTTC.

The rearrangement links TRBV4-3 to TRBJ2-5, with D uncertain. CDR3 size: 15 residues. Germline loops: CDR1 LGHNA, CDR2 YSLEER. V was shortened by 0 bases and J by 0 bases, with 8 bases between the two germline ends. CDR3 coding DNA: TGCGCCAGCAGCCAAGACTACCCACACCAAGAGACCCAGTACTTC. Translated: CASSQDYPHQETQYF.

The rearrangement joins TRBV30 to TRBJ2-2; 8 positions agree with TRBD2. V shed 4 bases, J shed 4 bases, and the junction held 26 bases outside the gene matches. This CDR3 is built from 21 residues. Germline V gene data show CDR1 as GTSNPN and CDR2 as SVGIG (reference sequence). CDR3 sequence reads: CAWILGLVPRQREWGTGELFF. CDR3 DNA: TGTGCCTGGATATTGGGTCTCGTCCCCCGACAGCGGGAGTGGGGCACCGGGGAGCTGTTTTTT.

The V call is TRBV6-1, the J call TRBJ2-7; 8 nucleotides agree with TRBD1. The CDR3 length is 18 residues. The germline gives CDR1 MNHNS, CDR2 SASEGT. V gave up 4 bases and J gave up 0 bases; unmatched junction bases: 14. The CDR3 loop reads CASSANLGRGRNSYEQYF. The CDR3 DNA reads TGTGCCAGCAGTGCTAACTTGGGCAGGGGGCGGAACTCCTACGAGCAGTACTTC.

V is TRBV7-3 and J is TRBJ2-1; TRBD2 matches 11 bases. The CDR3 is 16 amino acids. J gave up 3 bases and V 4 bases, and 5 bases lay outside the gene matches. CDR1 SGHTA and CDR2 FQGTGA come from the germline V gene. CDR3 DNA sequence: TGTGCCAGCAGCTCCTCCGGGACTAGCGGCTACAATGAGCAGTTCTTC. It is translated as CASSSSGTSGYNEQFF.

This rearrangement joins TRBV11-3 to TRBJ2-7; TRBD1 matches at 10 bases. J gave up 5 bases and V 5 bases, and 12 bases lay outside the gene matches. This CDR3 region has 16 residues. Germline loops: CDR1 SGHNT, CDR2 YENEEA. The DNA of the CDR3 is TGTGCCAGCAGCCCCAGTCTGGGACAGGGGTACCACGAGCAGTACTTC. Protein product: CASSPSLGQGYHEQYF.

The V gene is TRBV11-2, the J gene TRBJ2-7, with 7 bases lining up with TRBD2. This CDR3 spans 15 amino acids. V lost 2 bases, J lost 7 bases, and 11 bases stayed unmatched. Germline CDR1 SGHAT, CDR2 FQNNGV. In DNA, the CDR3 is TGTGCCAGCAGCTTAACTACACGGACTAGGAATGAGCAGTACTTC. It is translated as CASSLTTRTRNEQYF.

This chain connects TRBV18 to TRBJ1-5; no firm D call. With 2 bases removed from V and 2 bases from J, the gap between germline ends came to 13 bases. Per germline, CDR1 KGHSH and CDR2 LQKENI. This CDR3 comprises 16 residues. The CDR3 nucleotides read TGTGCCAGCTCACCAGGTTCTTGGGAGGGCAATCAGCCCCAGCATTTT. Translating gives CASSPGSWEGNQPQHF.

The rearrangement links TRBV7-2 to TRBJ2-1, with TRBD2 identical over 8 bases. J lost 2 bases, V lost 2 bases, and 2 bases had no gene match. There are 15 residues in the CDR3. Germline CDR1 and CDR2: SGHTA and FQGNSA. The CDR3 loop reads CASSLQAGAYNEQFF. The CDR3 bases are TGTGCCAGCAGCTTACAAGCGGGAGCCTACAATGAGCAGTTCTTC.